Listed here is a single TCR beta chain. One end of the junction varies from germline; a read error may be responsible. Germline CDR1 PRHDT, CDR2 FYEKMQ (reference sequence). The CDR3 runs 14 residues. This specimen comes from a study of early T cells in non-severe SARS-CoV-2 infection. TCRdb re-analysed the 5' RACE reads in MiXCR, keeping a single row per CDR3 protein. The data contain approximately 40,000 distinct CDR3 sequences, roughly 6.6% of them singletons. The source is an adult who was a healthcare worker with PCR-confirmed SARS-CoV-2 infection or an uninfected control (not recorded which). The starting material was whole blood, obtained at baseline. The chain couples TRBV13 to TRBJ2-5, with D tentatively TRBD2 (7 bases). The CDR3 sequence: CASSLNGGLKTLYF. The CDR3 DNA reads as TGTGCCAGCAGCTTAAACGGGGGGCTGAAGACCCTGTACTTC.